This TCR beta chain appears in the sequencing data of a study of T cells in Graves' hyperthyroidism and ophthalmopathy. Study-wide results and limits: Most thyroid clonotypes that were expanded above 0.001 also turned up in blood.

Patients between 18 and 65 years old had hyperthyroidism, newly diagnosed and lasting under 2 months. Not enrolled were patients with uncontrolled infection, other autoimmune disease, pregnancy or lactation. Fresh peripheral blood, about 9.3 ml, yielded the PBMCs. This clonotype was recorded at least ten times. No antigen is known for it. Amplified regions were TCR beta CDR3 sequences from RNA transcripts. Researchers ran a first-round RT-PCR on the TCR CDR3 using the HTBI primer set. One entry per CDR3 protein, called by TCRdb with MiXCR from the multiplex PCR reads. The sample holds about 360,000 distinct CDR3 sequences; about 13% are singletons and the top ten take around 9.2%. Material for sequencing was blood. The source of this sequence is a woman aged 18-35 years with Graves' hyperthyroidism.

The CDR3 nucleotides read TGTGCCAGCAGTCCCGGGACAGACTCCTACGAGCAGTACTTC. Its protein product is CASSPGTDSYEQYF. The chain joins TRBV6-1 to TRBJ2-7; 7 positions agree with TRBD1. After removal of 5 bases from V and 0 bases from J, the junction contained 4 bases not matched to a gene. Germline lookup yields CDR1 MNHNS and CDR2 SASEGT. The CDR3 has 14 residues.